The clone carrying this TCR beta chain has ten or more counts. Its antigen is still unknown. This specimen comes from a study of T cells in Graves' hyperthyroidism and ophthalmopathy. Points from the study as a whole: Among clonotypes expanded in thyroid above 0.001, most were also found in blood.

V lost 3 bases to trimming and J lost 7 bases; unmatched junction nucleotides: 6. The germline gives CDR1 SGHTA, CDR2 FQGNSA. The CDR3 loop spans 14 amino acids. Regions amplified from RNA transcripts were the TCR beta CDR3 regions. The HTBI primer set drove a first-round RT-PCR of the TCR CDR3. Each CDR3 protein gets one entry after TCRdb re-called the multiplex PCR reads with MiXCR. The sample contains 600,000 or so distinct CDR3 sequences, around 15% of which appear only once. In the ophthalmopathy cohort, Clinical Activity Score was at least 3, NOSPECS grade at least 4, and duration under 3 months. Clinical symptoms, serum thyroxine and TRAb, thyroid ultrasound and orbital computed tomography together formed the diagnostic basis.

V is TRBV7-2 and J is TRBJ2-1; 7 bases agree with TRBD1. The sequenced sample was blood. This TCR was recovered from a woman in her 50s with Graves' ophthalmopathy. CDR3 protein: CASSLGQSGNEQFF. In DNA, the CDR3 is TGTGCCAGCAGCTTGGGACAGTCTGGGAATGAGCAGTTCTTC. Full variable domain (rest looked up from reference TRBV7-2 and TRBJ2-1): GAGVSQSPSNKVTEKGKDVELRCDPISGHTALYWYRQSLGQGLEFLIYFQGNSAPDKSGLPSDRFSAERTGGSVSTLTIQRTQQEDSAVYLCASSLGQSGNEQFFGPGTRLTVL.